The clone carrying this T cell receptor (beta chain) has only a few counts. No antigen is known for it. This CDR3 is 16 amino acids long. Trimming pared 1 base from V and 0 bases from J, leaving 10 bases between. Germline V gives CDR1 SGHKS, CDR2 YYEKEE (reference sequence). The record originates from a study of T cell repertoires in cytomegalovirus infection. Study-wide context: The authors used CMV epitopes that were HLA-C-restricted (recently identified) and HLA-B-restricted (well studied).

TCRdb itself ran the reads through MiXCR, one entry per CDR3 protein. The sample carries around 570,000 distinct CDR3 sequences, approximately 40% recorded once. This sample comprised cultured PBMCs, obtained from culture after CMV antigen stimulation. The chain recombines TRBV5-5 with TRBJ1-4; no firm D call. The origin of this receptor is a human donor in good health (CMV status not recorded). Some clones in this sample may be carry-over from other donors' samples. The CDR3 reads CASSLWRPATNEKLFF. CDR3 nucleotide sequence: TGTGCCAGCAGCTTGTGGAGACCTGCAACTAATGAAAAACTGTTTTTT.